A single sample is the source of the 18 T cell receptor beta chains below, sequenced in a study of blood T cell repertoires in COVID-19. The repertoire was sequenced with immunoSEQ multiplex PCR; TCRdb's copy has only in-frame clones and lacks some. The repertoire has hundreds of thousands of clones, about 84% of them found once; the top ten carry roughly 2%. The sequencing sample was made of PBMCs or T cells enriched from blood (not recorded which). The origin of the receptors is a woman between 50 and 59 years old who had recovered from COVID-19.

The chain carries TRBV4-2 and TRBJ1-4; 7 bases are a match to TRBD1. Germline V gives CDR1 LGHNA, CDR2 YNFKEQ. The CDR3 extends over 16 amino acids. V shed 1 base and J 3 bases; nucleotides not matched to a gene: 5. The CDR3 reads CASSQGNRGPNEKLFF. CDR3 coding DNA: TGTGCCAGCAGCCAAGGTAACAGGGGACCTAATGAAAAACTGTTTTTT.

This clone turned up a few times. The V call is TRBV5-6, the J call TRBJ1-1, with unresolved D. This CDR3 is 16 amino acids long. Germline CDR1 SGHDT, CDR2 YYEEEE. Between the trimmed V and J ends, which lost 4 bases and 1 base, there was a span of 17 bases. CDR3 DNA sequence: TGTGCCAGCAGCCCCCTTTGGGCGAGATCGAACACTGAAGCTTTCTTT. Amino acids: CASSPLWARSNTEAFF.

This chain connects TRBV18 to TRBJ1-6, with D possibly matching TRBD1 (5 bases). V lost 2 bases, J lost 10 bases, and 15 bases lay in between. This CDR3 has 15 amino acids. In germline, CDR1 is KGHSH, CDR2 LQKENI. The CDR3, as DNA: TGTGCCAGCTCACCAGAACGGGGGGGTTTGTCACCCCTCCACTTT. It specifies CASSPERGGLSPLHF.

The chain recombines TRBV28 with TRBJ2-7, with D perhaps TRBD2 (6 bases). Germline CDR1 MDHEN, CDR2 SYDVKM. The CDR3 extends over 16 amino acids. V was clipped by 2 bases and J by 3 bases, with 17 bases between them. The CDR3 DNA is TGTGCCAGCAGTTTAGCCCCCTGGGCGGGGTACTACGAGCAGTACTTC. Residues: CASSLAPWAGYYEQYF.

This chain uses TRBV4-3 with TRBJ2-7; D uncertain. The CDR3 loop spans 12 amino acids. Per germline, CDR1 LGHNA and CDR2 YSLEER. Trimming stripped 0 bases from V and 7 bases from J, with 7 bases between. The CDR3 DNA reads TGCGCCAGCAGCCAAGAGTTCGGTGAGCAGTACTTC. It specifies CASSQEFGEQYF.

The gene calls are TRBV7-6 and TRBJ2-7; D unresolved. Trimming took 0 bases from V and 4 from J, leaving 7 bases between them. CDR1 is SGHVS and CDR2 is FNYEAQ in the germline V gene. The CDR3 length is 13 residues. CDR3 bases: TGTGCCAGCAGCTTAGCGCTGAGTTACGAGCAGTACTTC. Protein sequence: CASSLALSYEQYF.

This clone was found a few times. The chain couples TRBV5-4 to TRBJ1-5; no clear D gene. CDR1 is SGHNT and CDR2 is YYREEE in the germline V gene (reference sequence). The CDR3 contains 14 residues. V was cut by 0 bases and J by 5 bases, with 9 bases left in between. The CDR3 protein is CASSLGQDYQPQHF. The CDR3 nucleotides read TGTGCCAGCAGCTTGGGCCAGGACTATCAGCCCCAGCATTTT. The variable domain in full, with the rest retrieved from reference TRBV5-4 and TRBJ1-5, is ETGVTQSPTHLIKTRGQQVTLRCSSQSGHNTVSWYQQALGQGPQFIFQYYREEENGRGNFPPRFSGLQFPNYSSELNVNALELDDSALYLCASSLGQDYQPQHFGDGTRLSIL.

The J gene is TRBJ2-3, the V gene TRBV27, with 7 bases identical to TRBD2. The ends lost 5 bases at V and 3 bases at J; junction bases unmatched: 17. This CDR3 has 18 residues. CDR1 MNHEY and CDR2 SMNVEV come from the germline V gene (reference sequence). The CDR3: CASSLATLREKMTDTQYF. CDR3 coding DNA: TGTGCCAGCAGTCTCGCTACGTTGCGGGAGAAGATGACAGATACGCAGTATTTT.

The chain employs TRBV29-1 and TRBJ1-2; D is unclear. Per the germline V gene, CDR1 is SQVTM and CDR2 is ANQGSEA. The CDR3 spans 16 residues. Trimming pared 0 bases from V and 0 bases from J, leaving 14 bases between. For the CDR3, the DNA is TGCAGCGTTGAAGATCTTGGGCAGGCTACTAACTATGGCTACACCTTC. Residues: CSVEDLGQATNYGYTF.

V gene TRBV27 combines with J gene TRBJ1-6; the D gene is possibly TRBD1 (5 bases). Germline-derived CDR1 and CDR2 are MNHEY and SMNVEV (reference sequence). V was pared by 4 bases and J by 7 bases, with 14 bases between. The CDR3 consists of 15 residues. The chain's CDR3 is CASSSPGTGNSPLHF. The CDR3 DNA sequence: TGTGCCAGCAGTTCCCCGGGGACTGGGAATTCACCCCTCCACTTT.

A remark on this clone: This sequence may be a read error, since a much larger clone differs from it by one base. The identical CDR3 is also encoded by other nucleotide sequences in the sample. The genes are TRBV24-1 and TRBJ1-5; the D gene is possibly TRBD1 (5 bases). Germline lookup yields CDR1 KGHDR and CDR2 SFDVKD. This CDR3 has 17 residues. In nucleotides, the CDR3 is TGTGCCACCCGATACAGGCAGGGCGAGGAGAGGAATCAGCCCCAGCATTTC. Translated: CATRYRQGEERNQPQHF.

This clone has a handful of counts. V is TRBV19 and J is TRBJ1-4; D might be TRBD1 (6 bases). The CDR3 is 20 amino acids. Germline values: CDR1 LNHDA, CDR2 SQIVND (reference sequence). Trimming took off 9 bases at V and 8 bases at J, with 37 bases between the two ends. DNA for the CDR3: TGTGCCAGACCCCCGAGGGTCTTAGGGCCGCATACAGGGTTTGGGGAAAAACTGTTTTTT. Translation: CARPPRVLGPHTGFGEKLFF.

J is TRBJ1-1 and V is TRBV2; D ambiguous. Between the trimmed V and J ends, which lost 4 bases and 3 bases, there was a span of 15 bases. The CDR3 runs to 15 residues. The germline V gene has CDR1 SNHLY and CDR2 FYNNEI. The CDR3 spells CASSGMERFDTEAFF. The CDR3 DNA follows: TGTGCCAGCAGTGGAATGGAGAGGTTTGACACTGAAGCTTTCTTT.

This clone was counted a single time. The chain joins TRBV5-1 to TRBJ1-2; 9 positions match TRBD1. Per the germline V gene, CDR1 is SGHRS and CDR2 is YFSETQ. The CDR3 runs to 17 residues. V lost 3 bases, J lost 1 base, and 10 bases stayed unmatched. Here the CDR3 reads CASSSPRLGQGNYGYTF. The DNA for the CDR3 is TGCGCCAGCAGCTCCCCTCGACTGGGACAGGGTAACTATGGCTACACCTTC.

This chain uses TRBV18 with TRBJ2-3, with D possibly TRBD1 on 6 matching bases. Germline CDR1 and CDR2: KGHSH and LQKENI. V lost 6 bases and J lost 3, with 10 bases in between. The CDR3 sequence is 13 residues long. CDR3 region: CASSQGWTDTQYF. The CDR3, as DNA: TGTGCCAGCTCCCAGGGGTGGACAGATACGCAGTATTTT.

This chain uses TRBV4-3 with TRBJ2-7, with 7 nucleotides matching TRBD1. Losses at the gene ends were 5 bases for V and 0 bases for J; bases not matched to a gene: 4. The CDR3 spans 14 residues. CDR1 and CDR2 (germline): LGHNA, YSLEER. In nucleotides, the CDR3 is TGCGCCAGCAGCAGGGGACAGAGCTCCTACGAGCAGTACTTC. Translated: CASSRGQSSYEQYF.

This chain links TRBV18 with TRBJ2-3, with TRBD2 matching over 9 bases. The CDR3 contains 16 residues. From germline, CDR1 is KGHSH and CDR2 LQKENI. Trimming removed 2 bases from V and 0 bases from J; junction bases left unmatched: 3. DNA of the CDR3: TGTGCCAGCTCACCATTGCGGGGGGGTAGCACAGATACGCAGTATTTT. As protein: CASSPLRGGSTDTQYF.

The chain recombines TRBV6-5 with TRBJ1-5, with D possibly being TRBD1 (5 bases). V was pared by 2 bases and J by 9 bases, with 14 bases between. Looked up from germline, CDR1 is MNHEY and CDR2 is SVGAGI. The CDR3 runs to 14 residues. The CDR3 nucleotides are TGTGCCAGCAGTTACGATAGGGGTCGGATGCCCCAGCATTTT. Translation: CASSYDRGRMPQHF.